The T cell receptor (beta chain) described here comes from a study of T cells in pancreatic ductal adenocarcinoma. Of note for this clone: The antigen is undetermined.

The CDR3 is made up of 15 amino acids. Losses at the gene ends were 1 base for V and 8 bases for J; bases not matched to a gene: 7. Germline V gene sequence: CDR1 SGHDN, CDR2 FVKESK. Study outcomes and limitations: Tumors hold more CD45RO+ effector T cells, which may bias toward lower diversity. Unique clonotypes were around 8-fold more numerous in blood than in tumor.

Sequencing used immunoSEQ multiplex PCR; TCRdb keeps in-frame clones, though not all of them. The table records 10,000 to 15,000 clones, approximately 90% of them present only once. No neoadjuvant therapy was given to the selected pancreatic ductal adenocarcinoma patients before their surgery. The genes are TRBV14 and TRBJ2-3; TRBD1 matches at 9 bases. What was sequenced was PBMCs. This clonotype was sampled from a human donor with pancreatic ductal adenocarcinoma. The CDR3 loop reads CASSQAPGQGLTQYF. CDR3 coding DNA: TGTGCCAGCAGCCAAGCACCGGGACAGGGACTTACGCAGTATTTT.